The sequence of this T cell receptor beta chain was determined in a study of neoadjuvant anti-PD-1 for oral cavity cancer. Study as a whole: Patients without progression received a fourth nivolumab dose around day 43, then surgical resection on days 50-56.

The assay was immunoSEQ multiplex PCR, and TCRdb's table has in-frame clones only and misses some. The data hold 40,000 or so clones, with 35% to 40% observed a single time. The germline V gene encodes CDR1 MNHEY and CDR2 SVGAGI. V was pared by 7 bases and J by 5 bases, with 14 bases between. The CDR3 is made up of 14 amino acids. Time point noted: after neoadjuvant nivolumab, at surgical resection. The patients had HPV-negative, locally advanced oral cavity squamous cell carcinoma. This chain links TRBV6-5 with TRBJ2-2; no firm D call. The sequences come from tumor tissue, collected after nivolumab (anti-PD-1) treatment. This receptor was obtained from a person between 40 and 80 years old with oral cavity squamous cell carcinoma. The CDR3 protein is CASTLERTTGELFF. The CDR3 nucleotides read TGTGCCAGCACCCTGGAGCGCACAACCGGGGAGCTGTTTTTT.